This record covers a single TCR beta chain. Patients in Seattle were enrolled during active infection, then followed longitudinally. Libraries were prepared by immunoSEQ multiplex PCR; TCRdb keeps only in-frame clonotypes and omits some of them. The sample carries roughly 150,000 clones, around 74% recorded once. Germline CDR1 is SGHNT and CDR2 is YENEEA. The CDR3 is 15 amino acids. The V and J ends lost 4 bases and 6 bases respectively, with 16 bases between them. The record originates from a study of blood T cell repertoires in COVID-19. As for the study in general: Whether acute or convalescent, the COVID-19 samples came from the United States, Italy and Spain. The cDNA or gDNA used as material had been derived from T cells, B-cell-depleted T cells, or PBMCs.

The TCR was taken from a woman aged 55-69 years with COVID-19, enrolled during active disease. J is TRBJ2-1 and V is TRBV11-3, with D perhaps TRBD2 (5 bases). Specimen: peripheral blood. DNA for the CDR3: TGTGCCAGCAGCTCAGATAATACTAGGACCAATGAGCAGTTCTTC. Its protein is CASSSDNTRTNEQFF. Using reference TRBV11-3 and TRBJ2-1 for the parts outside the CDR3, the full variable domain is EAGVVQSPRYKIIEKKQPVAFWCNPISGHNTLYWYLQNLGQGPELLIRYENEEAVDDSQLPKDRFSAERLKGVDSTLKIQPAELGDSAVYLCASSSDNTRTNEQFFGPGTRLTVL.